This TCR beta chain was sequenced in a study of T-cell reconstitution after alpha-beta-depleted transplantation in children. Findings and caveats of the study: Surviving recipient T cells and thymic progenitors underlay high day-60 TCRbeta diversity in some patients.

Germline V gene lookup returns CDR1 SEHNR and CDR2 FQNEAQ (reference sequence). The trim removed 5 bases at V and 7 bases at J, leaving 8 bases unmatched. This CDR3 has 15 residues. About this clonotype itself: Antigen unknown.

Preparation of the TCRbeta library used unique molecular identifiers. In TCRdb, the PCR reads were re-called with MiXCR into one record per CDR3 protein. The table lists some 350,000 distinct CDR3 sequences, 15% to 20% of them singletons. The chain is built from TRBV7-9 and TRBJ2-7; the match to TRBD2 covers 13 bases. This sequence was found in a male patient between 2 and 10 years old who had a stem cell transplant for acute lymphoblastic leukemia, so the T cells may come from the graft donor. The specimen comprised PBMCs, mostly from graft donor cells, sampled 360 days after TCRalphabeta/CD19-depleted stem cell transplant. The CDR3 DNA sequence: TGTGCCAGCAGCCGTCCACCGGGACTAGCGGGAGAGCAGTACTTC. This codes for CASSRPPGLAGEQYF. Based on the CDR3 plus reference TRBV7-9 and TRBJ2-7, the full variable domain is DTGVSQNPRHKITKRGQNVTFRCDPISEHNRLYWYRQTLGQGPEFLTYFQNEAQLEKSRLLSDRFSAERPKGSFSTLEIQRTEQGDSAMYLCASSRPPGLAGEQYFGPGTRLTVT.